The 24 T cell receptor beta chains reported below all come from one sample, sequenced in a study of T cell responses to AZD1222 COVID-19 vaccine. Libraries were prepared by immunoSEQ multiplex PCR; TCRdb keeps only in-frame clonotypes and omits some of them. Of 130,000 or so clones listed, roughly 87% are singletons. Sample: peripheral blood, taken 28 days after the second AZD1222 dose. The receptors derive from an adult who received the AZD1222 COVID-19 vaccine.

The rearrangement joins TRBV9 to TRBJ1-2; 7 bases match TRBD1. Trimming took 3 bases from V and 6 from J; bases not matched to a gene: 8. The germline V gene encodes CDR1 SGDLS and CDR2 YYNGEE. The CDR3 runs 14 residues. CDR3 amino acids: CASSGGQTDHGYTF. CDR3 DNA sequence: TGTGCCAGCAGCGGGGGACAGACCGACCATGGCTACACCTTC.

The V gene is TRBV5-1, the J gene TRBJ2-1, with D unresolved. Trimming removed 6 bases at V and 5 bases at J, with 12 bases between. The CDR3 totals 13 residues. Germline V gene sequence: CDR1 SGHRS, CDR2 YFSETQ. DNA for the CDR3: TGCGCCAGCACCCTTGGTATAGACAATGAGCAGTTCTTC. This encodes CASTLGIDNEQFF.

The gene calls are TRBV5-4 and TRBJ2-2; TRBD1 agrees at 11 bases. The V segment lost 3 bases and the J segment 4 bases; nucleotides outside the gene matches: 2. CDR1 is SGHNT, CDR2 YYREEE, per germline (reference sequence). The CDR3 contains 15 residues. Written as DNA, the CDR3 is TGTGCCAGCAGCTCCGGGACAGGGGGCACCGGGGAGCTGTTTTTT. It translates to CASSSGTGGTGELFF.

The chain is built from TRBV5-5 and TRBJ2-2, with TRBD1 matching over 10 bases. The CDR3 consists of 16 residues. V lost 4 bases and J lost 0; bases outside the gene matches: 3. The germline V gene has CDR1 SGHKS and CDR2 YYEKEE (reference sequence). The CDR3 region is CASSRGTGANTGELFF. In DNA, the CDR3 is TGTGCCAGCAGCCGAGGGACAGGGGCGAACACCGGGGAGCTGTTTTTT.

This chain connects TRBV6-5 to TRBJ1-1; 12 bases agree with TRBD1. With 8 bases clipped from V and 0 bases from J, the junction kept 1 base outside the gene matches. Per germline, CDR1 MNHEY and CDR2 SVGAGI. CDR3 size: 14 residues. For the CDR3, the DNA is TGTGCCAGCGGGACAGGGGGCGTGAACACTGAAGCTTTCTTT. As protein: CASGTGGVNTEAFF.

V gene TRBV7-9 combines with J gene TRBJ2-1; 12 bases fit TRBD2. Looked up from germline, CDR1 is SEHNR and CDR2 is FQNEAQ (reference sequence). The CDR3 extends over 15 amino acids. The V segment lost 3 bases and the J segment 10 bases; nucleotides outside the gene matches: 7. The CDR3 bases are TGTGCCAGCAGCTTCAGACTAGCGGGAGAAAGCGAGCAGTTCTTC. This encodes CASSFRLAGESEQFF.

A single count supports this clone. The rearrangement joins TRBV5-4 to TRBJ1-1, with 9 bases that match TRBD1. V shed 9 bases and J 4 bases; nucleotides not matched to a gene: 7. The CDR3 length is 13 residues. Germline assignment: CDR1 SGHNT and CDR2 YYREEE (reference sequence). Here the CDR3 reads CATHTGGITEAFF. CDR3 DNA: TGTGCCACTCATACAGGGGGCATCACTGAAGCTTTCTTT.

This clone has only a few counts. CDR3 sequence: CASSREGFTDTQYF. The CDR3 DNA follows: TGTGCCAGCTCACGGGAGGGTTTCACAGATACGCAGTATTTT. V gene TRBV18 combines with J gene TRBJ2-3, with 7 bases lining up with TRBD2. The germline V gene encodes CDR1 KGHSH and CDR2 LQKENI. The length of the CDR3 is 14 residues. The junction had 3 bases not matched to a gene; V was cut back by 4 bases and J by 2 bases.

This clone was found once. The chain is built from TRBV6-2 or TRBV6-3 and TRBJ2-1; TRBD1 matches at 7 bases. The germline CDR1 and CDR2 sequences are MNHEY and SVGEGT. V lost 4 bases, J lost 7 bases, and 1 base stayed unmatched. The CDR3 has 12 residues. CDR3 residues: CASSSQGNEQFF. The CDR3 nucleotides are TGTGCCAGCAGTTCACAGGGGAATGAGCAGTTCTTC.

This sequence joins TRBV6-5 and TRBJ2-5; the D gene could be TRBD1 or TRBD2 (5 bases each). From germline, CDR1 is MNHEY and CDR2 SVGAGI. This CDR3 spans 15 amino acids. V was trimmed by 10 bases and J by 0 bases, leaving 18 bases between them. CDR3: CAILGAGWYQETQYF. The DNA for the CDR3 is TGTGCCATCCTCGGGGCAGGGTGGTACCAAGAGACCCAGTACTTC.

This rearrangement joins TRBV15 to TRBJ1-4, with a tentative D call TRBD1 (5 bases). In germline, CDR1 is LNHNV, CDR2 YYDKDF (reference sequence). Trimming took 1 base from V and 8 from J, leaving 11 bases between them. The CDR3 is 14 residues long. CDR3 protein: CATSRAGPGEKLFF. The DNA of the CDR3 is TGTGCCACCAGCAGAGCGGGGCCGGGAGAAAAACTGTTTTTT. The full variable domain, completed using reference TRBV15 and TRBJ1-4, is DAMVIQNPRYQVTQFGKPVTLSCSQTLNHNVMYWYQQKSSQAPKLLFHYYDKDFNNEADTPDNFQSRRPNTSFCFLDIRSPGLGDTAMYLCATSRAGPGEKLFFGSGTQLSVL.

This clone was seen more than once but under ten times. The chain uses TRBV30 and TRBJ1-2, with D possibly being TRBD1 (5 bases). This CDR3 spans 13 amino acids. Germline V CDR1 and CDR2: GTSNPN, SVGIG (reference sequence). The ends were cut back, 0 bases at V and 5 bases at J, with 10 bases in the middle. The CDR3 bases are TGTGCCTGGAGTGTAGGGGACGGGTATGGCTACACCTTC. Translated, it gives CAWSVGDGYGYTF.

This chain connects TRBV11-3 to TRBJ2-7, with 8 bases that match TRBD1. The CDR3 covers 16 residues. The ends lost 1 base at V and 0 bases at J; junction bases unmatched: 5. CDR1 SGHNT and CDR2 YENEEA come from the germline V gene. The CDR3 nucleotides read TGTGCCAGCAGCTTAGTAGGCAGGGGGCACTCCTACGAGCAGTACTTC. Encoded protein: CASSLVGRGHSYEQYF.

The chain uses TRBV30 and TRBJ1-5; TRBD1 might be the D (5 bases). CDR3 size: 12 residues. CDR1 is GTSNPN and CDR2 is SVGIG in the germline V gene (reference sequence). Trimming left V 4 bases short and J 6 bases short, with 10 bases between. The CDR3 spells CAWKGLGQPQHF. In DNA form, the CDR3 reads TGTGCCTGGAAGGGACTCGGTCAGCCCCAGCATTTT.

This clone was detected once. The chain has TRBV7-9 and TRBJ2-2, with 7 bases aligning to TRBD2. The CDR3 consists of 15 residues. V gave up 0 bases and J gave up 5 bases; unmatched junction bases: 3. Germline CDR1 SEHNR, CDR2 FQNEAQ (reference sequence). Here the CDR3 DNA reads TGTGCCAGCAGCTTAGCGGGAGGGGTTACCGGGGAGCTGTTTTTT. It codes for CASSLAGGVTGELFF.

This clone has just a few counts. Written as DNA, the CDR3 is TGTGCCAGCAGCCTAGAGGAGAGTTATGGCTACACCTTC. Protein sequence: CASSLEESYGYTF. V usage is TRBV9 and J usage is TRBJ1-2, with D unclear. The CDR3 is made up of 13 amino acids. From germline, CDR1 is SGDLS and CDR2 YYNGEE. Trimming left V 4 bases short and J 5 bases short, with 12 bases between.

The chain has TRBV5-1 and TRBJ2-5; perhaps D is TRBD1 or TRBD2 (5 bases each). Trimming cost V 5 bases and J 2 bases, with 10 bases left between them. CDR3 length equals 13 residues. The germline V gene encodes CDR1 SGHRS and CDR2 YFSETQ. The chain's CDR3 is CASSGDGQETQYF. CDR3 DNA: TGCGCCAGCAGTGGGGACGGACAAGAGACCCAGTACTTC.

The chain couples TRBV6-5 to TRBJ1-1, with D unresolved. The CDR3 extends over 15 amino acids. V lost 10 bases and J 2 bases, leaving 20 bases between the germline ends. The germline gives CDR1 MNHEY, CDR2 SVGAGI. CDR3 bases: TGTGCCACAAGTTCCCCGGGCCTGGGAAACACTGAAGCTTTCTTT. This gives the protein CATSSPGLGNTEAFF.

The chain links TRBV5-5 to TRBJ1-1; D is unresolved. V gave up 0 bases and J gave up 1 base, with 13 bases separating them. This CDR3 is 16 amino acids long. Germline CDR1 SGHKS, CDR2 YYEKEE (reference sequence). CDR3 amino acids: CASSLAGKGTNTEAFF. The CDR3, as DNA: TGTGCCAGCAGCTTGGCCGGGAAGGGTACGAACACTGAAGCTTTCTTT. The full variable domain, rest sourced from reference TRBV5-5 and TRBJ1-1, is DAGVTQSPTHLIKTRGQQVTLRCSPISGHKSVSWYQQVLGQGPQFIFQYYEKEERGRGNFPDRFSARQFPNYSSELNVNALLLGDSALYLCASSLAGKGTNTEAFFGQGTRLTVV.

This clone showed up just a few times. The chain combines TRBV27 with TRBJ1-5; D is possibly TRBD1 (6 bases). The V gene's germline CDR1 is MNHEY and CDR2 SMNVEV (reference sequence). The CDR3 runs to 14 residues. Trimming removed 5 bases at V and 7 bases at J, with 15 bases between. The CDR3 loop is CASSLFGGHQPQHF. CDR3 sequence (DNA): TGTGCCAGCAGTCTCTTCGGGGGGCACCAGCCCCAGCATTTT.

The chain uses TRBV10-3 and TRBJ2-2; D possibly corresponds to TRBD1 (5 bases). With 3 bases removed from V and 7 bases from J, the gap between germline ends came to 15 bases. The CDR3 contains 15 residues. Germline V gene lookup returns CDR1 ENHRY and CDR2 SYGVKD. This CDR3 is CAISDGSHTGGELFF. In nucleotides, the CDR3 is TGTGCCATCAGTGATGGCAGCCACACAGGCGGGGAGCTGTTTTTT.

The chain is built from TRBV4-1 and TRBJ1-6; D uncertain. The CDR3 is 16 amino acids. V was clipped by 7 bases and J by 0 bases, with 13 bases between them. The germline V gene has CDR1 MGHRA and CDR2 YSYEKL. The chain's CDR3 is CASTPTGLSYNSPLHF. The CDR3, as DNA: TGCGCCAGCACCCCGACGGGCCTCTCCTATAATTCACCCCTCCACTTT.

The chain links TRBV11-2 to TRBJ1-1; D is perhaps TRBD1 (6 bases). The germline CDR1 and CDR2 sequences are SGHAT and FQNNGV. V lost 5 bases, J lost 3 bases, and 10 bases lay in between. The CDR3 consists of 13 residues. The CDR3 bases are TGTGCCAGCAGCGTAAACAGGGACACTGAAGCTTTCTTT. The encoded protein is CASSVNRDTEAFF.

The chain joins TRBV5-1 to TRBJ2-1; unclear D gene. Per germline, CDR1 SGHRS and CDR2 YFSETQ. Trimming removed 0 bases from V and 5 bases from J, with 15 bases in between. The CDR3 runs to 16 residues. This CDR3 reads CASSLVPGRNNNEQFF. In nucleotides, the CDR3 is TGCGCCAGCAGCTTGGTGCCCGGGCGGAACAACAATGAGCAGTTCTTC.